This T cell receptor (beta chain) was captured by sequencing in a study of PD-1 blockade in classical Hodgkin lymphoma. This clone appeared once. Its antigen is unidentified. This CDR3 comprises 14 residues. The germline CDR1 and CDR2 sequences are MNHEY and SVGAGI. V was trimmed by 2 bases and J by 2 bases, leaving 9 bases between them. Sequenced by immunoSEQ multiplex PCR; TCRdb stores in-frame clones only, minus some. Of about 94,000 clones in the sample, 85% to 90% were seen once. Study results and caveats: CD4+ TCR diversity, unlike CD8+, rose significantly by C4D1. Newly diagnosed patients had diversity similar to the baseline diversity of complete responders.

Autologous stem cell transplantation was followed by relapse in every patient, and brentuximab vedotin exposure varied. The TCR sequence derives from a human donor with classical Hodgkin lymphoma. The chain joins TRBV6-5 to TRBJ2-5; D gene unclear. Source: peripheral blood mononuclear cells (PBMCs), taken before the second cycle of nivolumab. CDR3 amino acids: CASSYRQEQETQYF. In DNA form, the CDR3 reads TGTGCCAGCAGTTACCGGCAGGAACAAGAGACCCAGTACTTC.